The T cell receptor (beta chain) described here comes from a study of blood T cell repertoires in COVID-19. The assay was immunoSEQ multiplex PCR, and TCRdb's table has in-frame clones only and misses some. The sample records some 70,000 clones, roughly nine tenths being singletons. This receptor was identified in a man in his forties with COVID-19, enrolled during active disease. Material for sequencing was peripheral blood.

CDR3 residues: CASRSGGWSNYGYTF. In DNA form, the CDR3 reads TGTGCCAGTAGGTCAGGGGGATGGAGTAACTATGGCTACACCTTC. The genes are TRBV19 and TRBJ1-2; 7 positions match TRBD1. Germline values: CDR1 LNHDA, CDR2 SQIVND (reference sequence). With 6 bases clipped from V and 1 base from J, the junction kept 8 bases outside the gene matches. CDR3 length: 15 amino acids.